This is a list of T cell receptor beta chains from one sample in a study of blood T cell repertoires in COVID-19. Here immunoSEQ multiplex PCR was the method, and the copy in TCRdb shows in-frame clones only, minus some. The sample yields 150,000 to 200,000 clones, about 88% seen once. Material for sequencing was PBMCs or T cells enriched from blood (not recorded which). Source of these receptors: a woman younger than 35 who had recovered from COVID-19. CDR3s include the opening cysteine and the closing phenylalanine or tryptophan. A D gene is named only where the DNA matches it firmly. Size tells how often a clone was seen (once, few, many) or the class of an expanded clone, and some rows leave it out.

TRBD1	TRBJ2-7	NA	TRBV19	TGTGCCACCCATGCGACAGGGGTCAAGCACGAGCAGTACTTC	CATHATGVKHEQYF
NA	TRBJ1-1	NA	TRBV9	TGTGCCAGCAGCCCTCGGACTGTGAACACTGAAGCTTTCTTT	CASSPRTVNTEAFF
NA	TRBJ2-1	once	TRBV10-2	TGCGCCATCACACAGGAGTCCCCCTACAATGAGCAGTTCTTC	CAITQESPYNEQFF
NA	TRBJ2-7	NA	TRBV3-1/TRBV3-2	TGTGCCAGCAGCCAAGATCTGGCCGGGAGCTCCTACGAGCAGTACTTC	CASSQDLAGSSYEQYF
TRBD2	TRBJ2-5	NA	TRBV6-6	TGTGCCAGCAGTAAAACTAGCGGGGGTTGGGAGACCCAGTACTTC	CASSKTSGGWETQYF
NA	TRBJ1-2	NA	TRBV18	TGTGCCAGCTCACCTGCAGACTATGGCTACACCTTC	CASSPADYGYTF
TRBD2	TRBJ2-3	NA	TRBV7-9	TGTGCCAGCAGCTCACCTACTAGCGGGATAGATACGCAGTATTTT	CASSSPTSGIDTQYF
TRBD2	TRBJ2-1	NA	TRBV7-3	TGTGCCAGCAGCGTTAGCGGGGACAATGAGCAGTTCTTC	CASSVSGDNEQFF
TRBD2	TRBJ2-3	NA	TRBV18	TGTGCCAGCCGAGGGCCGACCAAAGCGGGAGACACAGATACGCAGTATTTT	CASRGPTKAGDTDTQYF
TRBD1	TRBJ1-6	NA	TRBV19	TGTGCCAGTAGTATTTCAGGGGGCTCCTATAATTCACCCCTCCACTTT	CASSISGGSYNSPLHF
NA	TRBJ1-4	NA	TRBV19	TGTGCCAGTAGGGCAAATGCGGACAGTGGCGGAGAAAAACTGTTTTTT	CASRANADSGGEKLFF
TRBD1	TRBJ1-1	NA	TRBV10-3	TGTGCCATCAGTGAGTACAGGGGAACGGTTGAAGCTTTCTTT	CAISEYRGTVEAFF
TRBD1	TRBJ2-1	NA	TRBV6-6	TGTGCCAGCAGATCGGGACAGGGGGCCCATGAGCAGTTCTTC	CASRSGQGAHEQFF
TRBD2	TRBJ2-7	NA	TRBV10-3	TGTGCCATCAGTGAAAGTCTAGCGGGCTACGAGCAGTACTTC	CAISESLAGYEQYF
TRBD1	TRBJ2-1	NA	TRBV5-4	TGTGCCAGCAGCTTGACCAGGGGGTACAATGAGCAGTTCTTC	CASSLTRGYNEQFF
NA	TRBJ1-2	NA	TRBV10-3	TGTGCCATCAGTGATGAAATTATCTCTAGTGGCTACACCTTC	CAISDEIISSGYTF